This T cell receptor beta chain comes out of a study of cytomegalovirus exposure and HLA in healthy donors. Broader study findings: A later analysis revealed that TCR association rates differed between HLA loci, peaking at DRB1 and bottoming out at HLA-C. For cytomegalovirus status, the classifier reportedly gave diagnoses with high specificity and sensitivity.

A single count supports this clone. Its antigen is unknown. The CDR3 contains 16 residues. Germline V gene lookup returns CDR1 MNHEY and CDR2 SMNVEV (reference sequence). The V end lost 2 bases, the J end lost 7 bases, and 17 bases lay between the germline ends. The PCR had 60 Vbeta and 13 Jbeta primers. Using immunoSEQ multiplex PCR, the repertoire was profiled, and TCRdb retains in-frame clones only, with some absent. This sample has more than 85,000 clones; around 83% occur once, and the top ten carry 1.2%. The sequence derives from a woman aged 18-29 years in good health and CMV-seronegative. Sequenced sample: PBMCs. The rearrangement uses TRBV27 and TRBJ2-2; possibly TRBD2 for D (6 bases). As DNA, the CDR3 is TGTGCCAGCAGTTTAGACGGCACTAGCCCCTACGGGGAGCTGTTTTTT. Protein: CASSLDGTSPYGELFF.